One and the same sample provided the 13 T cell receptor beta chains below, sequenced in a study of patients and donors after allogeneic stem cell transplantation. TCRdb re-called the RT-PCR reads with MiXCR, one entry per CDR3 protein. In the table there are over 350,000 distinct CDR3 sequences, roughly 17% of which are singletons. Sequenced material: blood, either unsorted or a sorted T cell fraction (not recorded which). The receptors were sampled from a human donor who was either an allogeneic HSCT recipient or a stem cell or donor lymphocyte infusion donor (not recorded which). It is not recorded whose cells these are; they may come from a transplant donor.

CDR3 sequence (DNA): TGTGCCAGCAGTTTAAACGTTTTGTGCGACTCCTGCCTTGAAGAGCAGTACTTC. Translation gives CASSLNVLCDSCLEEQYF. V usage is TRBV27 and J usage is TRBJ2-7; D is unresolved. V lost 2 bases, J lost 7 bases, and 27 bases lay in between. Germline V lookup: CDR1 MNHEY, CDR2 SMNVEV (reference sequence). The CDR3 is made up of 18 amino acids.

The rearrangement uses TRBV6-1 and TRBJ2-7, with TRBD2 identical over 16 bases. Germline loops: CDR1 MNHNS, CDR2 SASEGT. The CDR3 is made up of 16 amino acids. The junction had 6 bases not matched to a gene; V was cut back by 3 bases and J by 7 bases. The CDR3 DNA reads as TGTGCCAGCAGTGAGGGGACTAGCGGGAGGGTGAGGGAGCAGTACTTC. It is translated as CASSEGTSGRVREQYF.

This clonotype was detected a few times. CDR3 nucleotides: TGCGCCAGCAGCCCTCAGAGCGGGGGCTCCTACAATGAGCAGTTCTTC. It yields the protein CASSPQSGGSYNEQFF. The genes are TRBV4-3 and TRBJ2-1; 8 nucleotides align to TRBD2. There are 16 residues in the CDR3. Germline CDR1 reads LGHNA; CDR2 reads YSLEER. The ends lost 4 bases at V and 0 bases at J; junction bases unmatched: 5.

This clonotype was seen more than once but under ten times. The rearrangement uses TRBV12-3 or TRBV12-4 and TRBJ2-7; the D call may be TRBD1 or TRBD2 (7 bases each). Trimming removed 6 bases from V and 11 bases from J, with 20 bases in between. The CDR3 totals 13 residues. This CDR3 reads CASSPGGVAGEYF. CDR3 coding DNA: TGTGCCAGCAGCCCAGGGGGGGTCGCCGGTGAGTACTTC.

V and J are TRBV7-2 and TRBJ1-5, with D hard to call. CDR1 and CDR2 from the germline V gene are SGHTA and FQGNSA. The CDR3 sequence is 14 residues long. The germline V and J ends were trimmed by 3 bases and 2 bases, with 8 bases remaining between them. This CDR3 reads CASSFNRRNQPQHF. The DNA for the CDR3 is TGTGCCAGCAGCTTTAACAGACGCAATCAGCCCCAGCATTTT.

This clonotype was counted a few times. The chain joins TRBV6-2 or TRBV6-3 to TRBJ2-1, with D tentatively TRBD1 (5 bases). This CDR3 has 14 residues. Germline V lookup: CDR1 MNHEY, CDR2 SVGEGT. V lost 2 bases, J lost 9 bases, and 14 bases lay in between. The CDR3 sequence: CASSYPGMEIEQFF. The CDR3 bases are TGTGCCAGCAGTTACCCAGGGATGGAAATTGAGCAGTTCTTC.

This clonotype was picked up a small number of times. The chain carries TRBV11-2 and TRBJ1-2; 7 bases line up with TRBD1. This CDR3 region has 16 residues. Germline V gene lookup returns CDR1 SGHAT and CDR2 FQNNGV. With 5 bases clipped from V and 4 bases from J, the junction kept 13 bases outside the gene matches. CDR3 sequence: CASSPRGDSLFYGYTF. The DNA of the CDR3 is TGTGCCAGCAGCCCTAGGGGGGACAGCCTATTCTATGGCTACACCTTC.

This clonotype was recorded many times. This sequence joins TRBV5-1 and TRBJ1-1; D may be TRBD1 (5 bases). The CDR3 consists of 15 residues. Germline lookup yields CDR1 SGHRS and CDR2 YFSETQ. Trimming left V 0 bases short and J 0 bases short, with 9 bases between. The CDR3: CASSLVGQLNTEAFF. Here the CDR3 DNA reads TGCGCCAGCAGCTTGGTGGGGCAACTGAACACTGAAGCTTTCTTT. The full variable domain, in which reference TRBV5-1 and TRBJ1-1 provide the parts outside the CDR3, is KAGVTQTPRYLIKTRGQQVTLSCSPISGHRSVSWYQQTPGQGLQFLFEYFSETQRNKGNFPGRFSGRQFSNSRSEMNVSTLELGDSALYLCASSLVGQLNTEAFFGQGTRLTVV.

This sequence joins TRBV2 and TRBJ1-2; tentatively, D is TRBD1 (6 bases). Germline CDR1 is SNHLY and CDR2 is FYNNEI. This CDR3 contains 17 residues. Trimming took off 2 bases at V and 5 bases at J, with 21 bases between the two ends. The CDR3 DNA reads TGTGCCAGCAGTGAAAAGGGGACGTGGGGGGGCGCGTATGGCTACACCTTC. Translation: CASSEKGTWGGAYGYTF.

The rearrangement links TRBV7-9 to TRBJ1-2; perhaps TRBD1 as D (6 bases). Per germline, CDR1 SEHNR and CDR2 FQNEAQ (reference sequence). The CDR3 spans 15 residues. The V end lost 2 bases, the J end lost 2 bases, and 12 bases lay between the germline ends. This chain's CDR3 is CASSLRRGGNYGYTF. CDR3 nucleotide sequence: TGTGCCAGCAGCTTAAGGAGGGGGGGAAACTATGGCTACACCTTC.

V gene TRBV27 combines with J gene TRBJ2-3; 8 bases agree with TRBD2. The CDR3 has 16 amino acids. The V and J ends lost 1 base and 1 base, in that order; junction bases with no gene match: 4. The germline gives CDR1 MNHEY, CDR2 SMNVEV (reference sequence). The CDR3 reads CASSLFSGTGTDTQYF. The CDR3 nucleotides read TGTGCCAGCAGTTTATTTAGCGGGACTGGCACAGATACGCAGTATTTT.

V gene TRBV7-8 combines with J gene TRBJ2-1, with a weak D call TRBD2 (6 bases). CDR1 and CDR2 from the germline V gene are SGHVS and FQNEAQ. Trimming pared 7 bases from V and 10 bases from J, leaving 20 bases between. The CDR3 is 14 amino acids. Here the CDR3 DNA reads TGTGCCAGCACCCCTCTCAGGACTACTTGGGAGCAGTTCTTC. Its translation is CASTPLRTTWEQFF.

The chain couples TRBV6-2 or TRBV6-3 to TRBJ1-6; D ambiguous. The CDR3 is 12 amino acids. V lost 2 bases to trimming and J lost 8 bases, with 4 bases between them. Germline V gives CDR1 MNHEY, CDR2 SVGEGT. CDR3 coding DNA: TGTGCCAGCAGTTACCATGATTCACCCCTCCACTTT. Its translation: CASSYHDSPLHF.